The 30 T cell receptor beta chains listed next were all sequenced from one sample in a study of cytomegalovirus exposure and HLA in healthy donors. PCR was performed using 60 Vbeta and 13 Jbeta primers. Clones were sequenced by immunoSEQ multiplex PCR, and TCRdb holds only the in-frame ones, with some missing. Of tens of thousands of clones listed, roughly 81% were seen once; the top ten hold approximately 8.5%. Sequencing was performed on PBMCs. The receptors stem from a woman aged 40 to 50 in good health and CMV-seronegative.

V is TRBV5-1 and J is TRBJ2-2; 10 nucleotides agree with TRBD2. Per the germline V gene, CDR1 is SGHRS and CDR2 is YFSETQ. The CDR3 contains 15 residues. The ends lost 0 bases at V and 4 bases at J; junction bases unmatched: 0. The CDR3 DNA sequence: TGCGCCAGCAGCTTGGGACTAGCGGGCACCGGGGAGCTGTTTTTT. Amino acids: CASSLGLAGTGELFF.

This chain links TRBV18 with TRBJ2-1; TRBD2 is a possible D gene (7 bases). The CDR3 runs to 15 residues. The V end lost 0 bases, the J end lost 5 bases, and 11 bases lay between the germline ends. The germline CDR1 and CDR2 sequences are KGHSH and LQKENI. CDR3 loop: CASSPPRGGDNEQFF. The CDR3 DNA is TGTGCCAGCTCACCACCGAGGGGGGGGGACAATGAGCAGTTCTTC.

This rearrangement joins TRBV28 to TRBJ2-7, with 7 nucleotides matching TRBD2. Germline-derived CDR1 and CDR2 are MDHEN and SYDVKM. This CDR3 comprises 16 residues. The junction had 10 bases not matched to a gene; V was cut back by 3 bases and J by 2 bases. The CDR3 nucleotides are TGTGCCAGCAGTTTTTCCCCGGGAGGCGGCCCCTACGAGCAGTACGTC. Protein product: CASSFSPGGGPYEQYV.

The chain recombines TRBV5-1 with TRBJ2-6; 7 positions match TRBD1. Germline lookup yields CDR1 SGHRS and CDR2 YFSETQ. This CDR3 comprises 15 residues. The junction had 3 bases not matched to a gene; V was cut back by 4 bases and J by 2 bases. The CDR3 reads CASSLGTAGANVLTF. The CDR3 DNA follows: TGCGCCAGCAGCCTAGGGACAGCTGGGGCCAACGTCCTGACTTTC.

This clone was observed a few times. As DNA, the CDR3 is TGTGCCAGCAGCTTGGCTCTACCGAACACCGGGGAGCTGTTTTTT. As protein: CASSLALPNTGELFF. The V gene is TRBV5-8, the J gene TRBJ2-2; D is uncertain. Germline V CDR1 and CDR2: SGHTS, YDEGEE. V was trimmed by 0 bases and J by 0 bases, leaving 6 bases between them. This CDR3 has 15 residues. Variable domain in full (rest from reference TRBV5-8 and TRBJ2-2): EAGVTQSPTHLIKTRGQQATLRCSPISGHTSVYWYQQALGLGLQFLLWYDEGEERNRGNFPPRFSGRQFPNYSSELNVNALELEDSALYLCASSLALPNTGELFFGEGSRLTVL.

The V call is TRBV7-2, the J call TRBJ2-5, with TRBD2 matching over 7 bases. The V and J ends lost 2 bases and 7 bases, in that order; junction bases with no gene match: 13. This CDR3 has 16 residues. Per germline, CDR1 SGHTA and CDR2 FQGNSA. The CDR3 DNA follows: TGTGCCAGCAGCTTACGGGGGAGCGGGGATGAACCGACCCAGTACTTC. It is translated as CASSLRGSGDEPTQYF.

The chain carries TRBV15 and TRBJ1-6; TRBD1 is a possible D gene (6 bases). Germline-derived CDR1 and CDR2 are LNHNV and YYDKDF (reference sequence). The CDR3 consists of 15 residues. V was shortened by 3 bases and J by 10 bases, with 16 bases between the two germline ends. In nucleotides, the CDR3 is TGTGCCACCAGCAGGGGGGGGACGCAGGGGTCACCCCTCCACTTT. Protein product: CATSRGGTQGSPLHF.

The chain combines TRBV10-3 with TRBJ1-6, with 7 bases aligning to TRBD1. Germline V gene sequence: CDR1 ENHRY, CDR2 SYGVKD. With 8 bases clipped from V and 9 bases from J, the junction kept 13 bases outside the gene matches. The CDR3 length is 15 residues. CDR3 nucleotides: TGTGCCATCGGGACAGAGGGCCGGGGGGGTTCACCCCTCCACTTT. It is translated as CAIGTEGRGGSPLHF.

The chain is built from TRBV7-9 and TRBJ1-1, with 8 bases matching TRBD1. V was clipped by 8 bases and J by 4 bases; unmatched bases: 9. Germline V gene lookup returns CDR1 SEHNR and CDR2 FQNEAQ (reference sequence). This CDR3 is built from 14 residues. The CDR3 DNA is TGTGCCAGCTCCGACAGGGGTGCGGTCACTGAAGCTTTCTTT. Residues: CASSDRGAVTEAFF. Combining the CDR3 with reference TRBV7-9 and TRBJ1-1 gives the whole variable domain DTGVSQNPRHKITKRGQNVTFRCDPISEHNRLYWYRQTLGQGPEFLTYFQNEAQLEKSRLLSDRFSAERPKGSFSTLEIQRTEQGDSAMYLCASSDRGAVTEAFFGQGTRLTVV.

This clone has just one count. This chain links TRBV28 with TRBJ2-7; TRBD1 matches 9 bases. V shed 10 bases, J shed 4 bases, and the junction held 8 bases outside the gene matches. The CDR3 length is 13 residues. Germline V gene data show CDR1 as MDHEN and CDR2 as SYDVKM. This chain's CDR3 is CATSPGQGYEQYV. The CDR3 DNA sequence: TGTGCCACCTCACCTGGACAGGGGTACGAGCAGTACGTC.

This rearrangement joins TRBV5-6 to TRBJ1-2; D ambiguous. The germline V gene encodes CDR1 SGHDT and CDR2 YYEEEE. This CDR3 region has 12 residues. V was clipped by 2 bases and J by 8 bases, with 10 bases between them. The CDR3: CASSFSTLGYTF. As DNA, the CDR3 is TGTGCCAGCAGCTTCAGTACGTTAGGCTACACCTTC.

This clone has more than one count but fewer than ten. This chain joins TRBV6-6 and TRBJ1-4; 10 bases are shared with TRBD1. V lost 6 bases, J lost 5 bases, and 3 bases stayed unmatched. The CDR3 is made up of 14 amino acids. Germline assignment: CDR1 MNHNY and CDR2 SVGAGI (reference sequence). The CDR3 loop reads CASRRDRGNEKLFF. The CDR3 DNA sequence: TGTGCCAGCAGACGGGACAGGGGAAATGAAAAACTGTTTTTT.

CDR3 in amino acids: CASSSDGGTLHF. The CDR3 DNA sequence: TGTGCCAGCAGTTCGGACGGGGGGACCCTCCACTTT. This sequence joins TRBV25-1 and TRBJ1-6; the D gene is possibly TRBD1 (5 bases). The germline V and J ends were trimmed by 5 bases and 14 bases, with 13 bases remaining between them. Per the germline V gene, CDR1 is MGHDK and CDR2 is SYGVNS. There are 12 residues in the CDR3.

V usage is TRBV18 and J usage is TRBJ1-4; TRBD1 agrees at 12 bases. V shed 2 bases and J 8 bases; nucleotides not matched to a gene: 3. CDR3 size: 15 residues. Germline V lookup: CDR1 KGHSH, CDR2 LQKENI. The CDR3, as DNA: TGTGCCAGCTCACCAGCGGGACAGGGGGCGGAAAAACTGTTTTTT. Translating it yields CASSPAGQGAEKLFF.

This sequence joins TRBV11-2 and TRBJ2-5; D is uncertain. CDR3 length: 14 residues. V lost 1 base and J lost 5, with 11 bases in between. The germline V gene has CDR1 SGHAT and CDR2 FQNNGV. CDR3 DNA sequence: TGTGCCAGCAGCTTAGTGAACACGCAGGAGACCCAGTACTTC. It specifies CASSLVNTQETQYF.

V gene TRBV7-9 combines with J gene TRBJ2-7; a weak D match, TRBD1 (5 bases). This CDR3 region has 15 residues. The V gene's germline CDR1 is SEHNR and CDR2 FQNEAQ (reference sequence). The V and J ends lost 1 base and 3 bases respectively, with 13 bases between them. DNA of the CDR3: TGTGCCAGCAGCTTAGTTACAGGCGAAAACTACGAGCAGTACTTC. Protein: CASSLVTGENYEQYF.

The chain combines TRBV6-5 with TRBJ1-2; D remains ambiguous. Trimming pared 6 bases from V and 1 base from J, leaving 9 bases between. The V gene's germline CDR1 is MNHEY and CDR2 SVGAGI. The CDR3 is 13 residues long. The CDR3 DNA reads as TGTGCCAGCAGACTAGCTATTAACTATGGCTACACCTTC. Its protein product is CASRLAINYGYTF.

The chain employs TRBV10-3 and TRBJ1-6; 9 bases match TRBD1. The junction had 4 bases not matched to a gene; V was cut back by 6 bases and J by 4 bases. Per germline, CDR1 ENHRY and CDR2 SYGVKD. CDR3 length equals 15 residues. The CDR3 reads CAISPGQGYNSPLHF. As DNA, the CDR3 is TGTGCCATCAGCCCGGGACAGGGTTATAATTCACCCCTCCACTTT.

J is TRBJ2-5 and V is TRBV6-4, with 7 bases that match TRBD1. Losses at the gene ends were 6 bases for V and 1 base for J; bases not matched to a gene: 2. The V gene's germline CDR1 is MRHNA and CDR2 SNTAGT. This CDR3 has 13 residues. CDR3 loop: CASSRDSQETQYF. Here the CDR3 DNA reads TGTGCCAGCAGCCGGGACAGCCAAGAGACCCAGTACTTC.

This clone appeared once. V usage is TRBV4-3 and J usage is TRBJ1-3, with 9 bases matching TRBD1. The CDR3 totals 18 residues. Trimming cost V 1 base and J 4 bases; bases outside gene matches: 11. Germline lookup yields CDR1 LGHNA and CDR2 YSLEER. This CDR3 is CASSQALGGQGSGNTIYF. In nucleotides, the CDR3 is TGCGCCAGCAGCCAAGCTCTAGGGGGACAGGGATCCGGAAACACCATATATTTT.

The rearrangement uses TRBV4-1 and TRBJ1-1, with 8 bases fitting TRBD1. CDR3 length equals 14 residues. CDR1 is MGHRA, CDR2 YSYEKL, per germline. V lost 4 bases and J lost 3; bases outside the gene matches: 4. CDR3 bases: TGCGCCAGCAGCCGGACAGGGTTGGACACTGAAGCTTTCTTT. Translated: CASSRTGLDTEAFF.

The CDR3 reads CASSETSGGQETQYF. The CDR3 DNA reads TGCGCCAGCAGTGAGACTAGCGGGGGCCAAGAGACCCAGTACTTC. The chain combines TRBV10-2 with TRBJ2-5; 11 bases match TRBD2. After removal of 2 bases from V and 1 base from J, the junction contained 0 bases not matched to a gene. This CDR3 is built from 15 residues. Germline V CDR1 and CDR2: WSHSY, SAAADI.

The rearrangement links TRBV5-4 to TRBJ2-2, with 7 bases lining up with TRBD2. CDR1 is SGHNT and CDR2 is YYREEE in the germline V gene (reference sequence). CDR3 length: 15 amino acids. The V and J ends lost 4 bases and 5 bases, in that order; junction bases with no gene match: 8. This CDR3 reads CASSPGTKGTGELFF. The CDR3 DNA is TGTGCCAGCAGCCCCGGGACTAAGGGGACCGGGGAGCTGTTTTTT.

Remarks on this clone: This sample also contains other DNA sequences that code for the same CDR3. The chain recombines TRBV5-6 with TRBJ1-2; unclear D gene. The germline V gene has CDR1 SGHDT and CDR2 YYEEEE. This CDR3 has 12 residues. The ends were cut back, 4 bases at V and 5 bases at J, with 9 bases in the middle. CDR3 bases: TGTGCCAGCAGCATAAGGGAGTATGGCTACACCTTC. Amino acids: CASSIREYGYTF.

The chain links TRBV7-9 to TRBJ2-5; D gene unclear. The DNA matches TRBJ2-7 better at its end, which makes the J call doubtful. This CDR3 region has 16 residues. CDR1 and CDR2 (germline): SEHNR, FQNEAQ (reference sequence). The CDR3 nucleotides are TGTGCCAGCAGCCCTAACGCAGAGGCGTCCCACTACGAGCAGTACTTC. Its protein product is CASSPNAEASHYEQYF.

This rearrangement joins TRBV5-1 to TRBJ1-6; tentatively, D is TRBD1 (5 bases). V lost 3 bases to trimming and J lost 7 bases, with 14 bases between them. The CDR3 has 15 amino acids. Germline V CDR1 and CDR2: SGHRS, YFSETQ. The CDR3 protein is CASSSGHAGNSPLHF. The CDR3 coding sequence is TGCGCCAGCAGCTCTGGACACGCGGGAAATTCACCCCTCCACTTT.

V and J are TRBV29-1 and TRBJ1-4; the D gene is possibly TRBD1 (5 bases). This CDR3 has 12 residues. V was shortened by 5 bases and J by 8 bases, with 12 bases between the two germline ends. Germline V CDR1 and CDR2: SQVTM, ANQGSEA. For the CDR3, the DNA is TGCAGCGTTTCTCATAGGGGCGAAAAACTGTTTTTT. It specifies CSVSHRGEKLFF.

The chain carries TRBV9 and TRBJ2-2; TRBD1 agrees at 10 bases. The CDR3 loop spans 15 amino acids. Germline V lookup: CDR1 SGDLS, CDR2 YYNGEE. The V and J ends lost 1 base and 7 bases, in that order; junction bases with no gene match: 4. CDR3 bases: TGTGCCAGCAGCGTAACGGGACAGGGGCACGGGGAGCTGTTTTTT. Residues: CASSVTGQGHGELFF.

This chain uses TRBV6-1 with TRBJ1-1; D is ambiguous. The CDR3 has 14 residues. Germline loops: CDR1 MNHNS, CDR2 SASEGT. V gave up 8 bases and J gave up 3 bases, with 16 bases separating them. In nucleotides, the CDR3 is TGTGCCAGCGGCCTCGGGAAGCGTCACACTGAAGCTTTCTTT. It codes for CASGLGKRHTEAFF.

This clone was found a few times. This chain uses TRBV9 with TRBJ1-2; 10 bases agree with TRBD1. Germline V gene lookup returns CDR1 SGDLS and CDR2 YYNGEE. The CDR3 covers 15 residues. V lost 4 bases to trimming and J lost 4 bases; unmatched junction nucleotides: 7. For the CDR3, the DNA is TGTGCCAGCAGCTCGAGACAGGGGGCTGTCTATGGCTACACCTTC. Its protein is CASSSRQGAVYGYTF.